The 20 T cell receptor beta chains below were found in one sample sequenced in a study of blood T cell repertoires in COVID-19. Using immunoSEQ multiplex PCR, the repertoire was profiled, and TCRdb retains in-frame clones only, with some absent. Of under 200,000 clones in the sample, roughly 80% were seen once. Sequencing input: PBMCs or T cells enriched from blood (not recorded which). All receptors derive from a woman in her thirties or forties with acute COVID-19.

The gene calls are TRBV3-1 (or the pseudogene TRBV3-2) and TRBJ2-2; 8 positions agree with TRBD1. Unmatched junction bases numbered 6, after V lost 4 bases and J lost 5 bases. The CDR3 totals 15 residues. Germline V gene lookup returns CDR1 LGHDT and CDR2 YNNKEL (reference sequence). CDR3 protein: CASSLSDRATGELFF. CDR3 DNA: TGTGCCAGCAGCCTTTCGGACAGGGCGACCGGGGAGCTGTTTTTT.

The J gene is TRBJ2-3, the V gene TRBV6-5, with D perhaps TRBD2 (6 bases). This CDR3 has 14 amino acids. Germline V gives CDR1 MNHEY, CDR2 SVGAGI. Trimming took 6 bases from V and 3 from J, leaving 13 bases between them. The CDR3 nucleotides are TGTGCCAGCAGCCCACGACTAGTAACAGATACGCAGTATTTT. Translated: CASSPRLVTDTQYF.

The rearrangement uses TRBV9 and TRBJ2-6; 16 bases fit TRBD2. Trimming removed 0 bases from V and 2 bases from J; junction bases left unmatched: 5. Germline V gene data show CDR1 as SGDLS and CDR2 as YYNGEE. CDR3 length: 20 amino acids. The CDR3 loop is CASSVDGGTSGRAGANVLTF. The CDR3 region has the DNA TGTGCCAGCAGCGTAGATGGGGGGACTAGCGGGAGGGCTGGGGCCAACGTCCTGACTTTC.

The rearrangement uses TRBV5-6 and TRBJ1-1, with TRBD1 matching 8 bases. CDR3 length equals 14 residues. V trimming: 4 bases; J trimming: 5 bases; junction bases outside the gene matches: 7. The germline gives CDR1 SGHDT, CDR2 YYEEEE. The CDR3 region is CASSVTGVGTEAFF. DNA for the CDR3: TGTGCCAGCAGCGTGACAGGGGTGGGGACTGAAGCTTTCTTT. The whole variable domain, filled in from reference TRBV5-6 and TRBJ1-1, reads DAGVTQSPTHLIKTRGQQVTLRCSPKSGHDTVSWYQQALGQGPQFIFQYYEEEERQRGNFPDRFSGHQFPNYSSELNVNALLLGDSALYLCASSVTGVGTEAFFGQGTRLTVV.

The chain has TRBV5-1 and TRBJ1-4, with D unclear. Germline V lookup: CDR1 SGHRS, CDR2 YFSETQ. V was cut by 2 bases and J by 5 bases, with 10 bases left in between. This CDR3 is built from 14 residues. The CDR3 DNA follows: TGCGCCAGCAGCTTCAACTGGAGAAATGAAAAACTGTTTTTT. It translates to CASSFNWRNEKLFF.

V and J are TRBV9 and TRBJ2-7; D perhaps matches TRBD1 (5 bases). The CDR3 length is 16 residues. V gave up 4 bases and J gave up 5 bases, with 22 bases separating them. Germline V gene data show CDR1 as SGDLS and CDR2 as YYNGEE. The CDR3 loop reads CASSRIPQGSMDEQYF. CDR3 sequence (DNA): TGTGCCAGCAGCCGTATCCCGCAGGGTAGCATGGACGAGCAGTACTTC.

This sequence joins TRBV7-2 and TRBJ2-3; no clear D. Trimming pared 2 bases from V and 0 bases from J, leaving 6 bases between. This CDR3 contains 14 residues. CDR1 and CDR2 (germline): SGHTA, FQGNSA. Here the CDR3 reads CASSLLTSTDTQYF. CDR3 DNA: TGTGCCAGCAGCTTACTGACTAGCACAGATACGCAGTATTTT.

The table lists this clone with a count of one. This CDR3 is CAYYRDQAYGYTF. CDR3 nucleotides: TGTGCCTACTACCGGGATCAAGCCTATGGCTACACCTTC. The rearrangement joins TRBV30 to TRBJ1-2; the D is unclear. Germline CDR1 and CDR2: GTSNPN and SVGIG (reference sequence). The V and J ends lost 7 bases and 4 bases respectively, with 16 bases between them. The CDR3 sequence is 13 residues long.

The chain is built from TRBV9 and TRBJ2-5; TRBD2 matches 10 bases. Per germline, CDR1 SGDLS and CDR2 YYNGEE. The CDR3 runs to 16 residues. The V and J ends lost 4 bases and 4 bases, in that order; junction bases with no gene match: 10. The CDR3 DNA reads TGTGCCAGCAGCCTCCACGGGAGACTAGCGGGAGAGACCCAGTACTTC. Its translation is CASSLHGRLAGETQYF. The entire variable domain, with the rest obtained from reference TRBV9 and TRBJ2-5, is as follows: DSGVTQTPKHLITATGQRVTLRCSPRSGDLSVYWYQQSLDQGLQFLIQYYNGEERAKGNILERFSAQQFPDLHSELNLSSLELGDSALYFCASSLHGRLAGETQYFGPGTRLLVL.

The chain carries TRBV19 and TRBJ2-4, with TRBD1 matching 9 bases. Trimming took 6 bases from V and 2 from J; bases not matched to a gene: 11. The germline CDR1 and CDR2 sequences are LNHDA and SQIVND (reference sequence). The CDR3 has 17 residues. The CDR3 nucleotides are TGTGCCAGTAGCCTTCACGGGACAGGGATAACCAAAAACATTCAGTACTTC. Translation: CASSLHGTGITKNIQYF.

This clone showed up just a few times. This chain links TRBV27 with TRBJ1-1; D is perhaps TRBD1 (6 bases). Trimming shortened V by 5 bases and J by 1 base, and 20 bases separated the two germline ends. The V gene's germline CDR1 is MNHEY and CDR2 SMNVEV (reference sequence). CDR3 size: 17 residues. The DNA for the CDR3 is TGTGCCAGCAGTCTCTTCCGGGCGCAGGGGAGGAACACTGAAGCTTTCTTT. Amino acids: CASSLFRAQGRNTEAFF.

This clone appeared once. The CDR3 sequence: CASSMTGRTFF. As DNA, the CDR3 is TGTGCCAGCAGCATGACAGGGAGGACTTTCTTT. The chain combines TRBV5-8 with TRBJ1-1, with 7 bases lining up with TRBD1. CDR3 length: 11 amino acids. Germline lookup yields CDR1 SGHTS and CDR2 YDEGEE. The J segment lost 12 bases and the V segment lost 4 bases, leaving 6 bases of the junction unmatched. Full variable domain (rest looked up from reference TRBV5-8 and TRBJ1-1): EAGVTQSPTHLIKTRGQQATLRCSPISGHTSVYWYQQALGLGLQFLLWYDEGEERNRGNFPPRFSGRQFPNYSSELNVNALELEDSALYLCASSMTGRTFFGQGTRLTVV.

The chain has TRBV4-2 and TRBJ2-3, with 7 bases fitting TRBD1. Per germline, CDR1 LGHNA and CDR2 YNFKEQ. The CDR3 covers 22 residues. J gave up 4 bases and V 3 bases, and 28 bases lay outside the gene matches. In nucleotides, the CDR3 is TGTGCCAGCAGCCACGGGGACAGCCCATTCCATAAAGGGGTCGGTGGAGCAGATACGCAGTATTTT. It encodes CASSHGDSPFHKGVGGADTQYF.

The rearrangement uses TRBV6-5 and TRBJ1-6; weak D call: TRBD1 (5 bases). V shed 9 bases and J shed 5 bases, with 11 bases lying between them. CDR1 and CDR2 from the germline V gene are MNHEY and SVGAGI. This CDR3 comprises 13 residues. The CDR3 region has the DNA TGTGCCAGTGTACAGGTGAATAATTCACCCCTCCACTTT. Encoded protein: CASVQVNNSPLHF.

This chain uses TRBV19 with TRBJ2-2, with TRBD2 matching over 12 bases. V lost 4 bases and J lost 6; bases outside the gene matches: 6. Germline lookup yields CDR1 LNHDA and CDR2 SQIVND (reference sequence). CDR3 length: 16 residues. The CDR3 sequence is CASSTPSGRAAGELFF. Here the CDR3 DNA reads TGTGCCAGTAGTACCCCTAGCGGGAGGGCCGCCGGGGAGCTGTTTTTT. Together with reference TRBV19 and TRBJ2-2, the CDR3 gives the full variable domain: DGGITQSPKYLFRKEGQNVTLSCEQNLNHDAMYWYRQDPGQGLRLIYYSQIVNDFQKGDIAEGYSVSREKKESFPLTVTSAQKNPTAFYLCASSTPSGRAAGELFFGEGSRLTVL.

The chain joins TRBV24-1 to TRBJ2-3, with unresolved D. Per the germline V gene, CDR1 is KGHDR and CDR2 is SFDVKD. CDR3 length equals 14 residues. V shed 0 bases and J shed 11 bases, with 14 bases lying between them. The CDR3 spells CATSDLDNSMGQYF. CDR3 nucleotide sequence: TGTGCCACCAGTGATTTGGACAACTCGATGGGGCAGTATTTT.

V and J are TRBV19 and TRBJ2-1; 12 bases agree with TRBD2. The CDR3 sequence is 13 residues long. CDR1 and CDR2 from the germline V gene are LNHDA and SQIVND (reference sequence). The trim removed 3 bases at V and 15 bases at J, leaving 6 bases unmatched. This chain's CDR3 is CASSILAGGGLFF. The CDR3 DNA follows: TGTGCCAGTAGTATCCTAGCGGGAGGGGGTCTGTTCTTC.

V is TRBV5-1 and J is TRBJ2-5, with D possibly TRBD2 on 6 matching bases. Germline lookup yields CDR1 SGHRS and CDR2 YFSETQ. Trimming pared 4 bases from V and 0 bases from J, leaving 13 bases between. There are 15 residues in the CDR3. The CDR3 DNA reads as TGCGCCAGCAGCAGGGACTCCCGCTACCAAGAGACCCAGTACTTC. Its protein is CASSRDSRYQETQYF. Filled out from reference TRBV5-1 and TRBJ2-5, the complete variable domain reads KAGVTQTPRYLIKTRGQQVTLSCSPISGHRSVSWYQQTPGQGLQFLFEYFSETQRNKGNFPGRFSGRQFSNSRSEMNVSTLELGDSALYLCASSRDSRYQETQYFGPGTRLLVL.

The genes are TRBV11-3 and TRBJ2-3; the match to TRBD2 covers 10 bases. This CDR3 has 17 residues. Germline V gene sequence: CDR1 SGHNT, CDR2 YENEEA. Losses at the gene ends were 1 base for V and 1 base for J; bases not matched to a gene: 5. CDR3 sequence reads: CASSLGTGLAGTDTQYF. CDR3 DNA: TGTGCCAGCAGCTTAGGGACCGGACTAGCGGGCACAGATACGCAGTATTTT.

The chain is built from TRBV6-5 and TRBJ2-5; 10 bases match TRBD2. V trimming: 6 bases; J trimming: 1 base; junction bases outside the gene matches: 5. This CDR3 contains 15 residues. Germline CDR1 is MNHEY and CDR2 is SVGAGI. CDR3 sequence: CASSPRTSGQETQYF. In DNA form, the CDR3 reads TGTGCCAGCAGCCCGAGGACTAGCGGCCAAGAGACCCAGTACTTC.